The 29 T cell receptor beta chains listed next were all sequenced from one sample in a study of naive and memory T cell subsets. Treatment described: skin biopsy from PPD injection site in Mantoux-positive individual. TCR cDNA received a 3' ligated oligonucleotide that carried a UMI. The SP2 primer and nested alpha and beta constant region primers amplified ligated cDNA in four rounds. TCRdb re-derived calls from the UMI-ligation and nested PCR reads in MiXCR, one entry per CDR3 protein. This sample carries 11,000 to 15,000 distinct CDR3 sequences, approximately 4.7% of them seen once, and the ten largest clones take just under 8.5%. The sample in question was skin, obtained from a tuberculin skin test site. All receptors come from an adult in good health.

This clonotype was found many times. The chain uses TRBV4-3 and TRBJ1-1; D unresolved. The CDR3 spans 18 residues. Per germline, CDR1 LGHNA and CDR2 YSLEER. V gave up 0 bases and J gave up 5 bases, with 22 bases separating them. The CDR3 DNA reads TGCGCCAGCAGCCAAGATAGGAGTTACAGTCTGGTGTATACTGAAGCTTTCTTT. Protein product: CASSQDRSYSLVYTEAFF.

This clonotype was observed many times. The chain uses TRBV20-1 and TRBJ1-5, with a weak D call TRBD1 (6 bases). The CDR3 consists of 14 residues. V was cut by 0 bases and J by 5 bases, with 11 bases left in between. Germline values: CDR1 DFQATT, CDR2 SNEGSKA (reference sequence). CDR3 DNA: TGCAGTGCTAGAGACGGGACACCTTATCAGCCCCAGCATTTT. This translates into CSARDGTPYQPQHF.

This clonotype was observed at least ten times. The chain couples TRBV29-1 to TRBJ2-5, with D perhaps matching TRBD1 (6 bases). Trimming pared 7 bases from V and 5 bases from J, leaving 23 bases between. This CDR3 has 15 residues. Germline CDR1 reads SQVTM; CDR2 reads ANQGSEA. CDR3 DNA sequence: TGCAGCGGAACTACCGGGACAACCTCCGGGGAGACCCAGTACTTC. As protein: CSGTTGTTSGETQYF.

This clonotype occurred many times. The rearrangement joins TRBV20-1 to TRBJ2-5, with 8 bases fitting TRBD2. The CDR3 covers 12 residues. Germline trimming cut 7 bases from V and 5 bases from J; bases unmatched to any gene: 6. Germline V CDR1 and CDR2: DFQATT, SNEGSKA (reference sequence). This chain's CDR3 is CSEAGEGETQYF. The DNA for the CDR3 is TGCAGTGAAGCGGGGGAAGGGGAGACCCAGTACTTC.

This clonotype was recorded a few times. The gene calls are TRBV12-3 or TRBV12-4 and TRBJ1-1; D not resolved. The CDR3 sequence is 12 residues long. V was cut by 3 bases and J by 6 bases, with 8 bases left in between. CDR3 DNA: TGTGCCAGCAGTTTCGGCCCTTCTGAAGCTTTCTTT. Protein: CASSFGPSEAFF.

This clonotype was counted ten times or more. This chain links TRBV20-1 with TRBJ2-3; D unclear. The CDR3 sequence is 14 residues long. Per germline, CDR1 DFQATT and CDR2 SNEGSKA (reference sequence). Trimming removed 2 bases at V and 3 bases at J, with 12 bases between. This CDR3 reads CSARSARRTDTQYF. The CDR3 bases are TGCAGTGCTAGATCGGCTAGGCGAACAGATACGCAGTATTTT.

By share of the sample, this clonotype is medium-sized (0.01 to 0.1%). The chain has TRBV20-1 and TRBJ2-3; D not resolved. CDR3 length: 14 amino acids. Germline-derived CDR1 and CDR2 are DFQATT and SNEGSKA (reference sequence). V lost 6 bases to trimming and J lost 0 bases, with 13 bases between them. CDR3 region: CSAPGRISTDTQYF. The CDR3 DNA is TGCAGTGCCCCGGGCCGGATAAGCACAGATACGCAGTATTTT.

This clonotype rates as medium-sized. The chain uses TRBV5-6 and TRBJ2-7; D ambiguous. Per germline, CDR1 SGHDT and CDR2 YYEEEE. V was trimmed by 3 bases and J by 4 bases, leaving 11 bases between them. The CDR3 length is 13 residues. As DNA, the CDR3 is TGTGCCAGCAGCTCCCTTTTATATTACGAGCAGTACTTC. Translating gives CASSSLLYYEQYF.

This clonotype was counted ten times or more. V gene TRBV6-2 or TRBV6-3 combines with J gene TRBJ2-1; D is possibly TRBD2 (6 bases). Trimming took off 2 bases at V and 5 bases at J, with 19 bases between the two ends. This CDR3 has 17 residues. Germline lookup yields CDR1 MNHEY and CDR2 SVGEGT. The CDR3 DNA sequence: TGTGCCAGCAGTTACGGAGGAGGGTGGGGAAGGAACAATGAGCAGTTCTTC. Its translation is CASSYGGGWGRNNEQFF.

This clonotype has a count of ten or more. This rearrangement joins TRBV18 to TRBJ2-3; D possibly corresponds to TRBD2 (5 bases). Germline loops: CDR1 KGHSH, CDR2 LQKENI. This CDR3 comprises 15 residues. The V end lost 4 bases, the J end lost 4 bases, and 15 bases lay between the germline ends. The CDR3 DNA is TGTGCCAGCTCACGTGAGCGGACTGAGGCAGATACGCAGTATTTT. Encoded protein: CASSRERTEADTQYF.

This clonotype was detected ten times or more. The genes are TRBV6-5 and TRBJ1-1; maybe TRBD1 (6 bases). From germline, CDR1 is MNHEY and CDR2 SVGAGI. V lost 7 bases, J lost 1 base, and 19 bases lay in between. CDR3 length: 16 residues. The CDR3 coding sequence is TGTGCCAGCACCCATCACAGGGAGGTGGGGAACACTGAAGCTTTCTTT. The encoded protein is CASTHHREVGNTEAFF.

This clonotype occurred many times. The CDR3: CASSLELIDTDTQYF. Written as DNA, the CDR3 is TGTGCCAGCAGCTTAGAACTGATAGACACAGATACGCAGTATTTT. The gene calls are TRBV7-2 and TRBJ2-3; D gene ambiguous. The CDR3 contains 15 residues. The ends were cut back, 1 base at V and 2 bases at J, with 10 bases in the middle. Germline values: CDR1 SGHTA, CDR2 FQGNSA. The complete variable domain, with remaining parts taken from reference TRBV7-2 and TRBJ2-3, reads GAGVSQSPSNKVTEKGKDVELRCDPISGHTALYWYRQSLGQGLEFLIYFQGNSAPDKSGLPSDRFSAERTGGSVSTLTIQRTQQEDSAVYLCASSLELIDTDTQYFGPGTRLTVL.

This clonotype was seen at least ten times. The genes are TRBV27 and TRBJ2-7, with D perhaps TRBD1 (6 bases). This CDR3 is 14 amino acids long. Looked up from germline, CDR1 is MNHEY and CDR2 is SMNVEV (reference sequence). Deletions cut 5 bases from V and 3 bases from J, with 14 bases between. CDR3 nucleotides: TGTGCCAGCAGTCCCGGGACACAGTTCTACGAGCAGTACTTC. This codes for CASSPGTQFYEQYF.

In its sample, this clonotype is medium-sized. The chain combines TRBV5-1 with TRBJ2-7; no reliable D call. The germline V and J ends were trimmed by 5 bases and 3 bases, with 12 bases remaining between them. The germline V gene encodes CDR1 SGHRS and CDR2 YFSETQ. The CDR3 length is 13 residues. The DNA of the CDR3 is TGCGCCAGCAGGTATGCGGTGGACTACGAGCAGTACTTC. Translation: CASRYAVDYEQYF.

This clonotype is medium-sized within its sample. The CDR3 DNA reads TGTGCCAGCAGCCTGGCCAGAGAGACCCAGTACTTC. Residues: CASSLARETQYF. V usage is TRBV6-2 or TRBV6-3 and J usage is TRBJ2-5, with D uncertain. CDR1 MNHEY and CDR2 SVGEGT come from the germline V gene. The CDR3 length is 12 residues. V was shortened by 6 bases and J by 4 bases, with 9 bases between the two germline ends.

This clonotype was recorded many times. This rearrangement joins TRBV3-1 to TRBJ1-2, with D possibly TRBD1 on 6 matching bases. The germline gives CDR1 LGHDT, CDR2 YNNKEL (reference sequence). CDR3 length equals 14 residues. The V end lost 4 bases, the J end lost 4 bases, and 13 bases lay between the germline ends. The CDR3 DNA reads TGTGCCAGCAGCCGGTCGGCAGGGGCCTATGGCTACACCTTC. This translates into CASSRSAGAYGYTF.

At least ten counts were recorded for this clonotype. The V gene is TRBV21-1, the J gene TRBJ2-1; no check of the table's D call, TRBD2, against the DNA was made. TRBV21-1 is termed a pseudogene. The CDR3 is 15 amino acids. The CDR3 DNA reads TGTGCCAGCAGCAAACTAGTTAGGACTACCAATGAGCAGTTCTTC. This encodes CASSKLVRTTNEQFF.

V and J are TRBV12-3 or TRBV12-4 and TRBJ1-2; tentative D call: TRBD1 (6 bases). Between the trimmed V and J ends, which lost 5 bases and 7 bases, there was a span of 17 bases. The CDR3 is 14 residues long. The CDR3 protein is CASSPTPGQGGYTF. CDR3 sequence (DNA): TGTGCCAGCAGTCCAACGCCGGGACAAGGTGGCTACACCTTC.

This clonotype came up a few times. The chain links TRBV4-3 to TRBJ1-4; D is unclear. The V gene's germline CDR1 is LGHNA and CDR2 YSLEER. The CDR3 has 16 amino acids. V gave up 0 bases and J gave up 0 bases, with 8 bases separating them. CDR3 sequence reads: CASSQEGRSTNEKLFF. The CDR3 DNA sequence: TGCGCCAGCAGCCAAGAGGGCAGGTCAACTAATGAAAAACTGTTTTTT.

V usage is TRBV30 and J usage is TRBJ1-2; 9 positions agree with TRBD1. Germline-derived CDR1 and CDR2 are GTSNPN and SVGIG (reference sequence). Trimming removed 1 base from V and 5 bases from J; junction bases left unmatched: 5. This CDR3 has 14 amino acids. For the CDR3, the DNA is TGTGCCTGGAGTGGGGGACAGGGCTGGTATGGCTACACCTTC. Amino acids: CAWSGGQGWYGYTF.

This clonotype has ten or more counts. This chain connects TRBV5-1 to TRBJ1-2, with 7 bases lining up with TRBD1. With 0 bases clipped from V and 5 bases from J, the junction kept 4 bases outside the gene matches. This CDR3 comprises 14 residues. The germline V gene encodes CDR1 SGHRS and CDR2 YFSETQ. CDR3 in DNA: TGCGCCAGCAGCTTGGAGGGGACAGTATATGGCTACACCTTC. This encodes CASSLEGTVYGYTF.

This clonotype was detected only a few times. J is TRBJ1-6 and V is TRBV6-5, with 7 bases that match TRBD1. There are 14 residues in the CDR3. Germline values: CDR1 MNHEY, CDR2 SVGAGI. The V and J ends lost 6 bases and 9 bases, in that order; junction bases with no gene match: 8. CDR3 sequence: CASRKQGRGSPLHF. CDR3 bases: TGTGCCAGCAGGAAACAGGGGAGAGGTTCACCCCTCCACTTT.

This clonotype was seen a few times. The chain couples TRBV19 to TRBJ1-5; D gene ambiguous. V gave up 4 bases and J gave up 1 base, with 8 bases separating them. The CDR3 is 14 residues long. Germline loops: CDR1 LNHDA, CDR2 SQIVND (reference sequence). CDR3 DNA sequence: TGTGCCAGTAGTAGAGGCACAAGCAATCAGCCCCAGCATTTT. Amino acids: CASSRGTSNQPQHF.

Only a few counts were recorded for this clonotype. The rearrangement links TRBV5-1 to TRBJ1-2; D not resolved. CDR1 is SGHRS and CDR2 is YFSETQ in the germline V gene. The CDR3 has 12 residues. V was pared by 0 bases and J by 7 bases, with 7 bases between. As DNA, the CDR3 is TGCGCCAGCAGCTTGGAAACCGCTGGCTACACCTTC. Encoded protein: CASSLETAGYTF.

By share of the sample, this clonotype is medium-sized (0.01 to 0.1%). The chain recombines TRBV2 with TRBJ2-1; 10 nucleotides match TRBD1. The CDR3 sequence is 15 residues long. Germline CDR1 is SNHLY and CDR2 is FYNNEI. Losses at the gene ends were 5 bases for V and 3 bases for J; bases not matched to a gene: 4. For the CDR3, the DNA is TGTGCCAGCAGTCAGTGGGACAGGGGCTACAATGAGCAGTTCTTC. It yields the protein CASSQWDRGYNEQFF.

This clonotype was seen a few times. The chain carries TRBV6-2 or TRBV6-3 and TRBJ1-5, with 7 bases matching TRBD1. Trimming at V came to 7 bases and at J to 0 bases, leaving 12 bases not matched to a gene. The CDR3 is made up of 17 amino acids. Germline assignment: CDR1 MNHEY and CDR2 SVGEGT. As DNA, the CDR3 is TGTGCCAGCAAAGCGAGGACAGGAGTATATAGCAATCAGCCCCAGCATTTT. It encodes CASKARTGVYSNQPQHF.

This clonotype was observed many times. The chain couples TRBV6-1 to TRBJ1-5; D call uncertain. The germline CDR1 and CDR2 sequences are MNHNS and SASEGT. Trimming left V 1 base short and J 0 bases short, with 10 bases between. The CDR3 runs 16 residues. This chain's CDR3 is CASSEGTVHSNQPQHF. CDR3 DNA: TGTGCCAGCAGTGAAGGAACAGTCCATAGCAATCAGCCCCAGCATTTT.

This clonotype is medium-sized by share. The chain recombines TRBV20-1 with TRBJ2-3; TRBD1 or TRBD2 may be the D gene (5 bases each). Trimming stripped 1 base from V and 0 bases from J, with 11 bases between. This CDR3 is 15 amino acids long. Germline V CDR1 and CDR2: DFQATT, SNEGSKA (reference sequence). Here the CDR3 reads CSARGPGLSTDTQYF. DNA of the CDR3: TGCAGTGCTAGAGGCCCGGGGCTCAGCACAGATACGCAGTATTTT.

The table lists this clonotype with many counts. The chain uses TRBV7-2 and TRBJ1-1; D is unresolved. The V end lost 1 base, the J end lost 1 base, and 13 bases lay between the germline ends. The germline V gene has CDR1 SGHTA and CDR2 FQGNSA. The CDR3 length is 16 residues. Here the CDR3 DNA reads TGTGCCAGCAGCTTAGGTATTAGTGGAGCGAACACTGAAGCTTTCTTT. It is translated as CASSLGISGANTEAFF.